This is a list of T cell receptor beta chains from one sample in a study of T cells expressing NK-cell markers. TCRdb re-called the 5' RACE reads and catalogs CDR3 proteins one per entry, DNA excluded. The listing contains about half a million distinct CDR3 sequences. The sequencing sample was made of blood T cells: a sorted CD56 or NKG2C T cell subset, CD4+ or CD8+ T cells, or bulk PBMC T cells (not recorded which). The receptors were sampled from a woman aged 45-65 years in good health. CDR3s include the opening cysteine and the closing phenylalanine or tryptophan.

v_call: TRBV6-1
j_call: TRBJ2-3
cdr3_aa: CASPGTSYSTRRTDTQYF

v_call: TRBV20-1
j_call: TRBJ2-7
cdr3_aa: CSARAGVYEQYF

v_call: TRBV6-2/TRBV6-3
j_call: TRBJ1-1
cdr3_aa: CASQPLRGTEAFF

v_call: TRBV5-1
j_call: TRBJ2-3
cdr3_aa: CASSFPTGEGVTDTQYF

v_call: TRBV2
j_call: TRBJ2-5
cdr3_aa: CASTGLGMGTQYF

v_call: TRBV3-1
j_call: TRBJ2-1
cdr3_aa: CASSKRYRQGPYNEQFF

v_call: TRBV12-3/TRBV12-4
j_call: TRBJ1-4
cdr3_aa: CASSLGGLRSEKLFF

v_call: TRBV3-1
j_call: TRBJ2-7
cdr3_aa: CASSLHYEQYF

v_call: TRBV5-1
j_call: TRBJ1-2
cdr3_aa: CASSADRALNGYTF

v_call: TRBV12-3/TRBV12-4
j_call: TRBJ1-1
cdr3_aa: CASTLGGVVNTEAFF

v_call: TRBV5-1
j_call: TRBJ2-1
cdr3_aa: CASSLEGRGAPVYNEQFF

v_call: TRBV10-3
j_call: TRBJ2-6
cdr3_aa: CASRTNPGANVLTF

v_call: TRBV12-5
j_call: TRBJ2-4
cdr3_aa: CASGLGQGLLQYF

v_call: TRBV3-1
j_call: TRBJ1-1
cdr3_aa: CASSQVGQGSRGFF

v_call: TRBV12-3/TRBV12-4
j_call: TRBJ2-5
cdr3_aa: CASSSGRARETQYF

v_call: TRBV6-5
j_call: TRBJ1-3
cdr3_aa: CASRGQATGNTIYF

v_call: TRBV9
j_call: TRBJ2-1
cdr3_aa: CASSLGRAGYNEQFF

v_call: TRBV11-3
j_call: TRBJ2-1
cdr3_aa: CASKTSGRGGGSYNEQFF

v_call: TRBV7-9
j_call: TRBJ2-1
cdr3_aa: CASSPLRSDEQFF

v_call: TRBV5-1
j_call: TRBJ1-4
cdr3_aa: CASSLQGSTNEKLFF

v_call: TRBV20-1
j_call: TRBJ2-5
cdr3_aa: CSASGQGRTQETQYF

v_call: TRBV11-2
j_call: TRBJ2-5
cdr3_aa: CASGREETQYF

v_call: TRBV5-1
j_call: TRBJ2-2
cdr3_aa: CASSLSGQGMAGELFF